The clone carrying this TCR beta chain was seen many times. V was clipped by 1 base and J by 5 bases, with 13 bases between them. CDR1 MGHRA and CDR2 YSYEKL come from the germline V gene. This CDR3 contains 15 residues. The record originates from a study of identical twins. TCRdb called the 5' RACE reads again in MiXCR, with one record for every CDR3 protein. The top ten hold roughly 1.5% of the sample, which has approximately 600,000 distinct CDR3 sequences, about 7.1% seen once. The sample also formed part of further work on yellow fever vaccine responses in identical twins. That paper adds: Vaccine T cell responses of twins reportedly seemed partly convergent and partly personalized.

The genes are TRBV4-1 and TRBJ2-3; D possibly uses TRBD1 or TRBD2 (6 bases each). The TCR originated in a woman aged 18-29 years in good health. The material sequenced was PBMCs. The CDR3 region is CASSQGGAGGDTQYF. CDR3 bases: TGCGCCAGCAGCCAAGGGGGGGCAGGAGGAGATACGCAGTATTTT.